The rows below give T cell receptor beta chains drawn from one sample of a study of regulatory T cells in long-lasting Graves disease. TCRdb processed the multiplex PCR reads anew with MiXCR; each CDR3 protein has one entry. Here the sample spans some 240,000 distinct CDR3 sequences, 15% to 20% being singletons. These data are also associated with another study on T cells in Graves' hyperthyroidism and ophthalmopathy.

The sample here was peripheral blood mononuclear cells (PBMCs), taken at new diagnosis, from a patient treated with antithyroid drugs. All receptors derive from a woman aged 25 to 39 with Graves disease. The CDR3 runs from the conserved cysteine through the conserved F or W. The D gene is left open where the match is weak. Clone size appears in some rows only: once, few, many, or a class for an expanded clone.

v_call	j_call	d_call	cdr3_length	clone_size	cdr3_aa	cdr3_nt
TRBV28	TRBJ2-7	-	14	-	CASSLAGPMVEQYF	TGTGCCAGCAGTTTGGCAGGGCCCATGGTCGAGCAGTACTTC
TRBV2	TRBJ2-7	-	14	many	CASIPDTKTYEQYF	TGTGCCAGCATTCCGGACACGAAAACCTACGAGCAGTACTTC
TRBV7-6	TRBJ1-1	-	14	few	CASSLDVGDTEAFF	TGTGCCAGCAGCTTAGACGTGGGGGACACTGAAGCTTTCTTT
TRBV28	TRBJ1-5	-	15	many	CASSRTGGASQPQHF	TGTGCCAGCAGTCGCACTGGGGGGGCAAGCCAGCCCCAGCATTTT
TRBV20-1	TRBJ2-3	-	11	few	CSARDNPAQYF	TGCAGTGCTAGAGATAATCCGGCGCAGTATTTT
TRBV12-3/TRBV12-4	TRBJ1-3	-	16	many	CASSLGQAISGNTIYF	TGTGCCAGCAGTTTAGGGCAGGCGATCTCTGGAAACACCATATATTTT
TRBV20-1	TRBJ1-2	-	11	many	CSARGAGGYTF	TGCAGTGCCCGGGGGGCTGGGGGCTACACCTTC
TRBV28	TRBJ1-6	-	15	many	CASSTYAGAESPLHF	TGTGCCAGCAGCACCTATGCGGGCGCAGAATCACCCCTCCACTTT
TRBV20-1	TRBJ1-2	-	13	many	CSAIMGGYGGYTF	TGCAGTGCTATCATGGGCGGCTATGGTGGCTACACCTTC
TRBV6-1	TRBJ1-4	-	14	many	CASRGRGTGEKLFF	TGTGCCAGCAGGGGAAGAGGGACTGGGGAAAAACTGTTTTTT
TRBV19	TRBJ1-1	-	12	many	CASNRMNTEAFF	TGTGCCAGTAATCGGATGAACACTGAAGCTTTCTTT
TRBV5-1	TRBJ1-2	-	14	many	CASSLARLGHGYTF	TGCGCCAGCAGCTTGGCCAGGCTTGGACATGGCTACACCTTC
TRBV4-1	TRBJ1-5	-	17	few	CASSQDPLWDTNQPQHF	TGCGCCAGCAGCCAAGATCCCTTGTGGGACACTAATCAGCCCCAGCATTTT
TRBV28	TRBJ1-5	TRBD1	13	many	CASSTGGYQPQHF	TGTGCCAGCAGCACAGGGGGTTATCAGCCCCAGCATTTT
TRBV2	TRBJ2-3	-	11	many	CASRRGDTQYF	TGTGCCAGCAGAAGGGGGGATACGCAGTATTTT
TRBV9	TRBJ2-1	-	12	many	CASSFRENEQFF	TGTGCCAGCAGCTTTAGGGAGAATGAGCAGTTCTTC
TRBV28	TRBJ2-2	TRBD1	15	-	CASSLDRGRNGELFF	TGTGCCAGCAGTTTGGACAGGGGGCGCAACGGGGAGCTGTTTTTT
TRBV28	TRBJ2-1	-	15	many	CASSLLAGALNEQFF	TGTGCCAGCAGTTTATTGGCGGGGGCGCTTAATGAGCAGTTCTTC
TRBV4-1	TRBJ1-1	-	16	-	CASSQAAQDADIEAFF	TGCGCCAGCAGCCAAGCCGCACAGGACGCGGACATTGAAGCTTTCTTT
TRBV20-1	TRBJ2-5	TRBD2	16	many	CSDSTPLAGVLGTQYF	TGCAGTGATTCGACCCCACTAGCGGGAGTACTCGGGACCCAGTACTTC
TRBV11-2	TRBJ1-3	-	14	-	CASSPGQSGNTIYF	TGTGCCAGCAGCCCCGGACAGAGCGGAAACACCATATATTTT
TRBV2	TRBJ2-3	TRBD2	18	-	CASSEAVLAGLSTDTQYF	TGTGCCAGCAGTGAAGCTGTACTAGCGGGGTTAAGCACAGATACGCAGTATTTT
TRBV29-1	TRBJ2-1	-	15	-	CSVTAYRSSYNEQFF	TGCAGCGTGACAGCCTACAGGAGCTCCTACAATGAGCAGTTCTTC
TRBV30	TRBJ1-6	-	13	many	CAWRPRGNSPLHF	TGTGCCTGGAGACCACGGGGAAATTCACCCCTCCACTTT
TRBV19	TRBJ2-1	-	17	-	CASRSGILGNSYNEQFF	TGTGCCAGTAGAAGTGGGATACTAGGTAACTCCTACAATGAGCAGTTCTTC
TRBV3-1	TRBJ2-7	-	12	many	CASSQFEYEQYF	TGTGCCAGCAGCCAGTTCGAATACGAGCAGTACTTC
TRBV18	TRBJ2-2	TRBD2	16	-	CASSPQLAGNTGELFF	TGTGCCAGCTCACCACAACTAGCGGGGAACACCGGGGAGCTGTTTTTT
TRBV6-5	TRBJ1-3	TRBD1	14	few	CASKLQGSPNTIYF	TGTGCCAGCAAGTTACAGGGGAGCCCGAACACCATATATTTT
TRBV28	TRBJ2-3	TRBD2	19	many	CASSLWGVRGTRGGDTQYF	TGTGCCAGCAGTTTATGGGGCGTTCGGGGGACGCGGGGAGGGGATACGCAGTATTTT
TRBV27	TRBJ2-7	TRBD1	16	many	CASSPPPRTGVYEQYF	TGTGCCAGCAGTCCTCCCCCGAGGACAGGCGTTTACGAGCAGTACTTC
TRBV14	TRBJ2-3	-	14	-	CASSQVASTDTQYF	TGTGCCAGCAGCCAAGTTGCAAGCACAGATACGCAGTATTTT
TRBV4-1	TRBJ1-1	-	17	-	CASSQGTLGVMNTEAFF	TGCGCCAGCAGCCAAGGTACGTTGGGGGTTATGAACACTGAAGCTTTCTTT
TRBV18	TRBJ2-7	-	15	many	CASSPSQASSYEQYF	TGTGCCAGCTCACCGAGCCAGGCCAGCTCCTACGAGCAGTACTTC
TRBV5-5	TRBJ2-3	-	14	few	CASSPQDSTDTQYF	TGTGCCAGCAGCCCTCAGGACAGCACAGATACGCAGTATTTT
TRBV3-1	TRBJ2-7	-	13	-	CASSPGVTRGQYF	TGTGCCAGCAGCCCGGGGGTTACACGAGGGCAGTACTTC
TRBV5-6	TRBJ2-7	TRBD2	13	many	CASNRAGLGEQYF	TGTGCCAGCAACCGAGCGGGGCTGGGCGAGCAGTACTTC
TRBV15	TRBJ1-2	TRBD1	16	few	CATSRDRGQGAEGYTF	TGTGCCACCAGCAGAGATAGGGGACAGGGGGCGGAAGGCTACACCTTC